This T cell receptor beta chain was found in a study of blood T cell repertoires in COVID-19 (dated by TCRdb to 2020 to 2022). Notes on the research overall: Samples covering the acute and convalescent phases of COVID-19 were provided by collaborators in the United States, Italy and Spain. Deeply sampled blood TCRbeta repertoires from subjects exposed to, actively infected with, or recovered from COVID-19 were included in the dataset. Where HLA class I and class II types were available, the types were taken from metadata supplied by the sample provider, not from assay-based typing. The material from the prospective study consisted of cDNA or gDNA derived from T cells, B-cell-depleted T cells, or PBMCs. Sample metadata almost always included a de-identified subject ID, COVID-19 status, age in years and sex. The samples were drawn from the first 160 participants of the ongoing ImmuneRACE study and from 1,254 subjects provided by 6 global collaborators. The repertoires were released in a freely available public database meant as a resource for research on the immune response to SARS-CoV-2. The research as a whole found: How much clinical and demographic metadata was included differed by source and by participant, and the metadata was provided uncurated.

Notes on this clone: Its target antigen remains unknown. It has no much larger one-base neighbor in the sample; base qualities were not kept.

The immunoSEQ Assay, a bias-controlled multiplex PCR, was used to amplify TCRbeta CDR3 regions from genomic DNA. The study's own analysis went as follows. Nucleated cell counts per sample were estimated from amplification of reference gene primers within the assay. Sequence reads were collapsed and filtered to measure the absolute abundance of every unique TCRbeta CDR3 rearrangement. For each sample, productive Simpson clonality was calculated as the square root of Simpson's diversity index across productive rearrangements. What TCRdb holds here is the immuneACCESS table cut down to in-frame rearrangements. Part of the clones is not present; checked against another copy, under half of the missing clones reflect an unresolved V gene, and the others are unexplained. V and J calls and clone size are copied from that table; D and trimming were computed from the DNA. The sample records some 110,000 clones, over 75% of which are singletons. More than 4% of the sample belongs to the ten largest clones.

Each collaborating institution followed its own protocols to collect whole blood in K2EDTA tubes. For TCRbeta analysis, collaborator samples were shipped as frozen whole blood, as isolated PBMCs, or as DNA extracted from either sample type. Measured from the cysteine to the phenylalanine, the CDR3 is 15 residues long. The only DNA kept is the CDR3, 45 bases in frame from the first base. CDR1 is given as SGHTA and CDR2 as FQGTGA, both from the germline V gene. Trimming costs V 2 bases and J 1 base, and their ends lie 8 bases apart. Material: peripheral blood. This sequence was found in a man in his fifties with acute or convalescent COVID-19. Recombination joined TRBV7-3 with TRBJ2-2; the D gene remains uncertain. In nucleotides, the sequence is TGTGCCAGCAGCTTACTGACACAGAACACCGGGGAGCTGTTTTTT. The resulting protein is CASSLLTQNTGELFF.